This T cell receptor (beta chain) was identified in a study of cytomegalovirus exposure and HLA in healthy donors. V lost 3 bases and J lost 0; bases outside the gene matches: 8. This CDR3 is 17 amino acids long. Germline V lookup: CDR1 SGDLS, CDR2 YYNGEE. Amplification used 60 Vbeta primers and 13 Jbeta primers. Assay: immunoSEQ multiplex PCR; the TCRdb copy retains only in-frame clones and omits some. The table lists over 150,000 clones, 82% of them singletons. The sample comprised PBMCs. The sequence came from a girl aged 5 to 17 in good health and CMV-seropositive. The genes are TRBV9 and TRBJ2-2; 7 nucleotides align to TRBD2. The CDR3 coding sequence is TGTGCCAGCAGCGACCCTCGGGACTACTCGAACACCGGGGAGCTGTTTTTT. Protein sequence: CASSDPRDYSNTGELFF.